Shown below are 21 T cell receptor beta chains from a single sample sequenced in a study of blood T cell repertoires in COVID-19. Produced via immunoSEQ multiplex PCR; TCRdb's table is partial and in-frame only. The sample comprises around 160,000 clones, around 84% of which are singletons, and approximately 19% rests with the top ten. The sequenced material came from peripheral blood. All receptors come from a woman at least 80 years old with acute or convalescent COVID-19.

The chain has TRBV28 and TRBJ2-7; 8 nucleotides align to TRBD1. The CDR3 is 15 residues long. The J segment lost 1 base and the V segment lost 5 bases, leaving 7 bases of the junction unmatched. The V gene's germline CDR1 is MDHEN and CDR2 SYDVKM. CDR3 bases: TGTGCCAGCAGTCCCCCCCGACAGGGGTCCTACGAGCAGTACTTC. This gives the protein CASSPPRQGSYEQYF.

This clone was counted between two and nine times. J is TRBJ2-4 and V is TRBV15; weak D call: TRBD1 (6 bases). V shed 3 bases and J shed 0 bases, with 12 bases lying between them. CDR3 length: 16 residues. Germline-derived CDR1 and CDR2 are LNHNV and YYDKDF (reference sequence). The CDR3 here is CATSRHRELAKNIQYF. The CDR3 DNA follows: TGTGCCACCAGCAGGCACAGGGAGCTAGCCAAAAACATTCAGTACTTC.

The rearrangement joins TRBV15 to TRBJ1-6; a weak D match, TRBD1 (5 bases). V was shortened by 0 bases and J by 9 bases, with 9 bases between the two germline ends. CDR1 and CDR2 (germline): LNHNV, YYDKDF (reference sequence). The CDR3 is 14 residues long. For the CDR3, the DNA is TGTGCCACCAGCAGAGACCCAGGGTCTTCACCCCTCCACTTT. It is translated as CATSRDPGSSPLHF. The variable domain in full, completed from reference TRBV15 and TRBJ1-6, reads DAMVIQNPRYQVTQFGKPVTLSCSQTLNHNVMYWYQQKSSQAPKLLFHYYDKDFNNEADTPDNFQSRRPNTSFCFLDIRSPGLGDTAMYLCATSRDPGSSPLHFGNGTRLTVT.

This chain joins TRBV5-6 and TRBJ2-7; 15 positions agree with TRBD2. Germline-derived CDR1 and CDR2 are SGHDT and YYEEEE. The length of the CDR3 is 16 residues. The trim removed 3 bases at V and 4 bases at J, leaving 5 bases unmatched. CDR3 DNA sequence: TGTGCCAGCAGCTCGGGACTAGCGGGGGGTCGGTACGAGCAGTACTTC. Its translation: CASSSGLAGGRYEQYF. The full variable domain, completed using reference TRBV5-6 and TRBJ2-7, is DAGVTQSPTHLIKTRGQQVTLRCSPKSGHDTVSWYQQALGQGPQFIFQYYEEEERQRGNFPDRFSGHQFPNYSSELNVNALLLGDSALYLCASSSGLAGGRYEQYFGPGTRLTVT.

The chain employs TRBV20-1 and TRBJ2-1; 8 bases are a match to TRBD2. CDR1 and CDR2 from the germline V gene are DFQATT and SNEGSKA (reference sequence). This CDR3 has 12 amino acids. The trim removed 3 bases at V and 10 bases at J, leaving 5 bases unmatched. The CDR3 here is CSASKAGDEQFF. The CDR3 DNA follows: TGCAGTGCTAGTAAAGCGGGGGACGAGCAGTTCTTC.

The CDR3 region is CASTGRGNQPQHF. Here the CDR3 DNA reads TGTGCCAGCACGGGAAGGGGCAATCAGCCCCAGCATTTT. The V call is TRBV6-5, the J call TRBJ1-5, with D unclear. The germline gives CDR1 MNHEY, CDR2 SVGAGI. The CDR3 extends over 13 amino acids. Trimming removed 7 bases from V and 2 bases from J, with 9 bases in between.

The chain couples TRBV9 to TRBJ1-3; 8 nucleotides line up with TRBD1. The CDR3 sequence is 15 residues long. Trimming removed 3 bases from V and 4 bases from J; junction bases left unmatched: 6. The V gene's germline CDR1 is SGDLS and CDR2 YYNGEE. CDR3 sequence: CASSAETGVGNTIYF. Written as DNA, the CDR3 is TGTGCCAGCAGCGCAGAGACAGGGGTCGGAAACACCATATATTTT.

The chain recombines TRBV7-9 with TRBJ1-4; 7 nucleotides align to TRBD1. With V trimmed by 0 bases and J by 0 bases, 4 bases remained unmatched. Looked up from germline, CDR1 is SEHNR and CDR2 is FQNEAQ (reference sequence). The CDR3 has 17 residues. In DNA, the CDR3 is TGTGCCAGCAGCTTAGCCCAGGGGGACACAACTAATGAAAAACTGTTTTTT. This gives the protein CASSLAQGDTTNEKLFF.

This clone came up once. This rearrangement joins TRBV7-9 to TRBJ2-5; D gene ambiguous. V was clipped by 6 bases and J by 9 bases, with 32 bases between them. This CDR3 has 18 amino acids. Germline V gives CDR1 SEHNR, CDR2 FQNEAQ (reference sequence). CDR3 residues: CASRPLEAGVLPPWAQYF. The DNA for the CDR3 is TGTGCCAGCAGACCCCTCGAGGCTGGAGTCCTTCCTCCGTGGGCCCAGTACTTC.

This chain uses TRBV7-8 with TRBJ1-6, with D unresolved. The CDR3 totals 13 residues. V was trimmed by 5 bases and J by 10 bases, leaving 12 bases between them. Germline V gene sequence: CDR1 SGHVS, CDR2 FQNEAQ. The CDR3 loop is CASSQFGGSPLHF. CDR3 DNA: TGTGCCAGCAGCCAGTTTGGAGGCTCACCCCTCCACTTT.

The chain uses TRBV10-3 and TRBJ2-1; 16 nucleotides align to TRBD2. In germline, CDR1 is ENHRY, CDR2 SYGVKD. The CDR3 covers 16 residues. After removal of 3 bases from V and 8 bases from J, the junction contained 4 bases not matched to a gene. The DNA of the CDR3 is TGTGCCATCAGTGACCCCGGGACTAGCGGGAGGGATGAGCAGTTCTTC. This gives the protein CAISDPGTSGRDEQFF.

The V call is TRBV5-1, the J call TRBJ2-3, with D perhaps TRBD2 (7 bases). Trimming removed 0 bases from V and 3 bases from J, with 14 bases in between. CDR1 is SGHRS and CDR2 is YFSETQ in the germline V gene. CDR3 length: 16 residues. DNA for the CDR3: TGCGCCAGCAGCTTGGTCCCGGGGGGCATGACAGATACGCAGTATTTT. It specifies CASSLVPGGMTDTQYF. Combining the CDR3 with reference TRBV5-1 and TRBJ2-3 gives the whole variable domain KAGVTQTPRYLIKTRGQQVTLSCSPISGHRSVSWYQQTPGQGLQFLFEYFSETQRNKGNFPGRFSGRQFSNSRSEMNVSTLELGDSALYLCASSLVPGGMTDTQYFGPGTRLTVL.

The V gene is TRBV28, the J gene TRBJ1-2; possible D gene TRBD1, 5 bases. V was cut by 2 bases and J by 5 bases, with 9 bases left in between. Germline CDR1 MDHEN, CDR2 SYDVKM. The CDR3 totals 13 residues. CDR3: CASSLGAAYGYTF. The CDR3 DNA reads TGTGCCAGCAGTTTAGGGGCGGCTTATGGCTACACCTTC.

The DNA of the CDR3 is TGTGCCAGCAGTCCAAGGCGGGGGTTCGCAGATACGCAGTATTTT. The encoded protein is CASSPRRGFADTQYF. V usage is TRBV7-9 and J usage is TRBJ2-3; 7 positions match TRBD2. V lost 6 bases and J lost 4; bases outside the gene matches: 10. Germline V lookup: CDR1 SEHNR, CDR2 FQNEAQ (reference sequence). This CDR3 is built from 15 residues.

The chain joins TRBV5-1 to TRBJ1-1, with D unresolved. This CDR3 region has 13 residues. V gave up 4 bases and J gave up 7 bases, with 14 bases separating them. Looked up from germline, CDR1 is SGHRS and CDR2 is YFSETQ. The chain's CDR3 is CASSPTFSGEAFF. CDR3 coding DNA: TGCGCCAGCAGCCCGACTTTCAGCGGTGAAGCTTTCTTT.

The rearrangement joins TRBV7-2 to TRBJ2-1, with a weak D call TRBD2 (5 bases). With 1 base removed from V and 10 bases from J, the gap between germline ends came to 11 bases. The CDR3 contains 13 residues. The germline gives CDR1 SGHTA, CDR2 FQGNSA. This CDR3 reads CASSLGGEGEQFF. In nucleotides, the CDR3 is TGTGCCAGCAGCTTAGGGGGAGAGGGAGAGCAGTTCTTC.

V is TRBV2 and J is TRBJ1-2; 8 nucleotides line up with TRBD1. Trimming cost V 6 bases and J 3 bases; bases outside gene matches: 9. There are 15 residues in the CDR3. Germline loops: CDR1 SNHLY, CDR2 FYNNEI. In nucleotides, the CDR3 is TGTGCCAGCAGGGAACAGGGGGGCGATTACTATGGCTACACCTTC. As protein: CASREQGGDYYGYTF. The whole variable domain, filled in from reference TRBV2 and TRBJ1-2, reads EPEVTQTPSHQVTQMGQEVILRCVPISNHLYFYWYRQILGQKVEFLVSFYNNEISEKSEIFDDQFSVERPDGSNFTLKIRSTKLEDSAMYFCASREQGGDYYGYTFGSGTRLTVV.

The CDR3 bases are TGTGCCAGCAGCAAAGCCGGACTAGCGGGGGGCCCCAACTACAATGAGCAGTTCTTC. This sequence encodes CASSKAGLAGGPNYNEQFF. The rearrangement joins TRBV21-1 to TRBJ2-1; TRBD2 was called by the table and not checked on the DNA. TRBV21-1 is an annotated pseudogene. The CDR3 is 19 residues long.

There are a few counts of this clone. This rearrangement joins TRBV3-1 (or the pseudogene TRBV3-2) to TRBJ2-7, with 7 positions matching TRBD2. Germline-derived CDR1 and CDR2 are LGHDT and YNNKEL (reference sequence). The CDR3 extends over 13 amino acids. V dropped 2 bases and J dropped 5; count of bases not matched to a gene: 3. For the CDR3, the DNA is TGTGCCAGCAGCCAAAGAGCGGGGAACGAGCAGTACTTC. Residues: CASSQRAGNEQYF.

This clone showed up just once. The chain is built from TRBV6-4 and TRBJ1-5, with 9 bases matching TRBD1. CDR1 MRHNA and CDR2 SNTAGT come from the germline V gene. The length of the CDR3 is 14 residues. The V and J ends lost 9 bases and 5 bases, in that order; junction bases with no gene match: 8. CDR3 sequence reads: CARRGQGEDQPQHF. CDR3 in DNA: TGTGCCAGAAGGGGACAGGGTGAAGATCAGCCCCAGCATTTT.

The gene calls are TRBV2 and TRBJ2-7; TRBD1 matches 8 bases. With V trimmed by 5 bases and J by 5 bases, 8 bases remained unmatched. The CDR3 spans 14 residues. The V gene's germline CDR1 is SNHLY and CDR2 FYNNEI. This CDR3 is CASSIRQGSHEQYF. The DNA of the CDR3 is TGTGCCAGCAGTATACGACAGGGGAGCCACGAGCAGTACTTC.